This entry features one TCR beta chain sequence. The data belong to a study of CD8+ T cells in alopecia areata. Extracted from the samples, RNA was reverse transcribed into cDNA to serve as the sequencing template. TCRdb's table, derived via immunoSEQ multiplex PCR, lists solely in-frame clones and lacks some. The top ten clones hold about 1.4% of a sample with about 220,000 clones, around 57% of them seen once. Treatment described: oral pan-JAK inhibitor, 5-10 mg twice daily. Sequences were derived from CD4+ T cells sorted from blood, sampled at week 4, from a patient treated with tofacitinib. The origin of this receptor is a human donor with alopecia areata.

CDR3 DNA: TGCAGCGTTTGGAAAAGCATGAACACTGAAGCTTTCTTT. Translation: CSVWKSMNTEAFF. The chain couples TRBV29-1 to TRBJ1-1; D gene ambiguous. The V gene lost 5 bases and the J gene lost 0 bases, with 10 bases spanning the gap. Looked up from germline, CDR1 is SQVTM and CDR2 is ANQGSEA. The CDR3 loop spans 13 amino acids.